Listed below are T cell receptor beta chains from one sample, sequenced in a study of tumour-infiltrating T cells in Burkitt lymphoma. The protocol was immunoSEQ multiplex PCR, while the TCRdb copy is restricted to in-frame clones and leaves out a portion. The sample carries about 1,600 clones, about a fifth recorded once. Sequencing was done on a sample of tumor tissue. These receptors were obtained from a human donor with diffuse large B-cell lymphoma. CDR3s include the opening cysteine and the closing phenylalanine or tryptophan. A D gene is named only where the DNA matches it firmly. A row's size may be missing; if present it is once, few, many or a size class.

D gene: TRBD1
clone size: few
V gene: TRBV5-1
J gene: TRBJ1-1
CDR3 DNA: TGCGCCAGCAGAACCGGGACAGGGGTCTTAGGCACTGAAGCTTTCTTT
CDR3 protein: CASRTGTGVLGTEAFF

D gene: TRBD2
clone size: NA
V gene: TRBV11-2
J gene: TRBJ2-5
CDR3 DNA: TGTGCCAGCAGCCCCAGGGCTAGCGGGAGGGAAGAGACCCAGTACTTC
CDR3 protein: CASSPRASGREETQYF

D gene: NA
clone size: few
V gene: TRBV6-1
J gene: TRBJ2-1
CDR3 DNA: TGTGCCAGCAGTGAATGGGTAACCGCCGGCGAGCAGTTCTTC
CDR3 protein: CASSEWVTAGEQFF

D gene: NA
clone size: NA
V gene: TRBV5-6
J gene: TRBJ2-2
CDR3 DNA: TGTGCCAGCAGCACCAATATTCGTGGGGAGCTGTTTTTT
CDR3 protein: CASSTNIRGELFF

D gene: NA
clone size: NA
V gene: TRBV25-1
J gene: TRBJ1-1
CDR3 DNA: TGTGCCAGCAGTGAATCTGGCAGGAATACTGAAGCTTTCTTT
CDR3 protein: CASSESGRNTEAFF

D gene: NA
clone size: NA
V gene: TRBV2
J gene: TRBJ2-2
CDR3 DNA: TGTGCCAGCATCTACGAGTGGGGTGTCACCGGGGAGCTGTTTTTT
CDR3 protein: CASIYEWGVTGELFF

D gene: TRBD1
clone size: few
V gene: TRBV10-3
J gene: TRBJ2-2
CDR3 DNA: TGTGCTATCAGTGAGTCGAGGGGGCTGGGGACCGGGGAGCTGTTTTTT
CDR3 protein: CAISESRGLGTGELFF

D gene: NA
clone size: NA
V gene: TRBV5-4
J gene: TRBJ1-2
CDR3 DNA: TGTGCCAGCAGCCCCCGGGGTGGATATAACTATGGCTACACCTTC
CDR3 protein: CASSPRGGYNYGYTF

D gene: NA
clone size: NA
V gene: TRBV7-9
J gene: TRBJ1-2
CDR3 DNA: TGTGCCAGCAGCCTGGGACTCTCGGACTATGGCTACACCTTC
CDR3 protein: CASSLGLSDYGYTF

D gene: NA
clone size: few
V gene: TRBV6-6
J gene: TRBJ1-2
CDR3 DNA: TGTGCCCCCGGGAGAGGACTACGGACCTATGGCTACACCTTC
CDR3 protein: CAPGRGLRTYGYTF

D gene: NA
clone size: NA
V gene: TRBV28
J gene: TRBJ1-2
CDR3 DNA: TGTGCCAGCAGTTTAAGAGGGGTTCTGTTCCATGGCTACACCTTC
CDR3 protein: CASSLRGVLFHGYTF

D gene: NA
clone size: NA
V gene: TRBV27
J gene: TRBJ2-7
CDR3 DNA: TGTGCCAGCAGTTACGGGATAGGGGACTACGAGCAGTACTTC
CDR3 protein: CASSYGIGDYEQYF

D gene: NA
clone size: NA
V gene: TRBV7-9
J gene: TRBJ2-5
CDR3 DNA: TGTGCCAGCAGCCAAATAGTGACTCGTTGGCCTAGTGGGGAGACCCAGTACTTC
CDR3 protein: CASSQIVTRWPSGETQYF

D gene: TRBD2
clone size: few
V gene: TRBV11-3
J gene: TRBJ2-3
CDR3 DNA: TGTGCCAGCAGCTTAGCCGCTAGCGGGAGTGATACGCAGTATTTT
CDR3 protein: CASSLAASGSDTQYF

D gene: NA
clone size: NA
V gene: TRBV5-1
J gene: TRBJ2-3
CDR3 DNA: TGCGCCAGCAATTTGGGTACCGGTACGCAGTATTTT
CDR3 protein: CASNLGTGTQYF

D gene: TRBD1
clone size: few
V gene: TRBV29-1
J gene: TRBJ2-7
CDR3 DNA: TGCAGCGTTGAAAAAGGTAGCCAGGACAGGGGGCTCTACGAGCAGTACTTC
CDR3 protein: CSVEKGSQDRGLYEQYF

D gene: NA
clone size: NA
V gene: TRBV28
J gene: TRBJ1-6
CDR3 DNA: TGTGCCAGCAGTTTATCCTCACCCCTCCACTTT
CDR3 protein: CASSLSSPLHF

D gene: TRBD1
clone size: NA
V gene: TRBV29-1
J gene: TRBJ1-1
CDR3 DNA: TGCAGCGTTGTAGGTATGGACAGGGCTCCTGAAGCTTTCTTT
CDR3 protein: CSVVGMDRAPEAFF

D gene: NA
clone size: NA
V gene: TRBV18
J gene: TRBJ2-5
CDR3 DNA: TGTGCCAGCTCACCTCTCCCGCTAGCGATCCAAGAGACCCAGTACTTC
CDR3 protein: CASSPLPLAIQETQYF

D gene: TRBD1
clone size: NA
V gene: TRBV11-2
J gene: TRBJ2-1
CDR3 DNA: TGTGCCAGCAGCCCCCTCCGGGACAGACGGACCAATGAGCAGTTCTTC
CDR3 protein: CASSPLRDRRTNEQFF

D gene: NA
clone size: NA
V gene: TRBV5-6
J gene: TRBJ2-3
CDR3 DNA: TGTGCCAGCAGCTTCTTGGGTTACAGCACAGATACGCAGTATTTT
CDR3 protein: CASSFLGYSTDTQYF

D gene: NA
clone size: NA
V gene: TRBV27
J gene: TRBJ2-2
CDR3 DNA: TGTGCCAGCACCTCGACCGGGGAGCTGTTTTTT
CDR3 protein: CASTSTGELFF

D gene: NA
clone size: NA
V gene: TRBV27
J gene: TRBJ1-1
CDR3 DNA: TGTGCCAGCAGTTTCGGGTTGAACACTGAAGCTTTCTTT
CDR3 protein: CASSFGLNTEAFF

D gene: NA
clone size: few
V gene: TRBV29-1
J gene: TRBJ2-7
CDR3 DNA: TGCAGCGCTTCGGACAGCTCCTACGAGCAGTACTTC
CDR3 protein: CSASDSSYEQYF

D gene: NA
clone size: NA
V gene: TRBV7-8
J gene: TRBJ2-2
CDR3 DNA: TGTGCCAGCAGCTTAGGGGCTTATCCTAACACCGGGGAGCTGTTTTTT
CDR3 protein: CASSLGAYPNTGELFF

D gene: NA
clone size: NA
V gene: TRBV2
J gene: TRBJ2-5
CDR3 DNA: TGTGCCAGCAGTGCACTAGGATTCTCAGTTGGGACCCAGTACTTC
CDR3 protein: CASSALGFSVGTQYF

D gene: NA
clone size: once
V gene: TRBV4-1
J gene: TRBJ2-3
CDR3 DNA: TGCGCCAGCAGCCAAGATGCGGCTCTCACAGATACGCAGTATTTT
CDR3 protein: CASSQDAALTDTQYF

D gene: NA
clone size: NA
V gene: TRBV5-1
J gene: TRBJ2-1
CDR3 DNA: TGCGCCAGCAGCACTAGCTCCCAATACAATGAGCAGTTCTTC
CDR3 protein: CASSTSSQYNEQFF

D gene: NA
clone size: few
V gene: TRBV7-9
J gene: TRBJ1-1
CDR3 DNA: TGTGCCAGCAGCTTGGAGCAGGGAGATGAAGCTTTCTTT
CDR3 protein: CASSLEQGDEAFF

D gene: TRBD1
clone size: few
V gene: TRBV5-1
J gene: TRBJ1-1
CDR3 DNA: TGCGCCAGCAGCACGGGACAGGGTATATCTGAAGCTTTCTTT
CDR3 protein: CASSTGQGISEAFF

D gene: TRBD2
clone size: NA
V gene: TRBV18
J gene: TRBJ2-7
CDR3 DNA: TGTGCCAGCTCACCCCAGCGGGGATCCTACGAGCAGTACTTC
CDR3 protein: CASSPQRGSYEQYF

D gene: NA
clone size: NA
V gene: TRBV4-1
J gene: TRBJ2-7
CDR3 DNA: TGCGCCAGCAGCCACCAGGTTCCTTCGGGCTCCTACGAGCAGTACTTC
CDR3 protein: CASSHQVPSGSYEQYF

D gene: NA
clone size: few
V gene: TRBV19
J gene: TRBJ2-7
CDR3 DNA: TGTGCCAGTAGCCGACAGGGAGGGCTCTACGAGCAGTACTTC
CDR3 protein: CASSRQGGLYEQYF

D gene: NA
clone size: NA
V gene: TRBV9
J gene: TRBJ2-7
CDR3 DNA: TGTGCCAGCAGCGTAGGGGGGGCGGGGTCCGAGCAGTACTTC
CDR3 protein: CASSVGGAGSEQYF

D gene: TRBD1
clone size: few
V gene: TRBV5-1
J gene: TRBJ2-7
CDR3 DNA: TGCGCCAGCAGCTGGGACAGACCAAGTGACGAGCAGTATTTC
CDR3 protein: CASSWDRPSDEQYF

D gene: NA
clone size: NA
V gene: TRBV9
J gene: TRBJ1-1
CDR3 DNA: TGTGCCAGCAGCGTAGATTCCGTCATGAACACTGAAGCTTTCTTT
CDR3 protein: CASSVDSVMNTEAFF

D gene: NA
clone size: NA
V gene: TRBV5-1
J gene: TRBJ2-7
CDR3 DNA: TGCGCCTCGTCCCTTATTGCGTTCGAGCGGGAGCAGTACTTC
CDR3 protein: CASSLIAFEREQYF

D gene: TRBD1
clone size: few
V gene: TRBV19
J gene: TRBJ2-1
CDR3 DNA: TGTGCCAGCTCGAGATCTAAGCCCCTCCGGGACAGCTCCTACAATGAGCAGTTCTTC
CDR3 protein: CASSRSKPLRDSSYNEQFF

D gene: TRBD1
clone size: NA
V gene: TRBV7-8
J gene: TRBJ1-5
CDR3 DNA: TGTGCCAGCAGCTTATTTGCAGGGGGAAGTGGCAATCAGCCCCAGCATTTT
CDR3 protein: CASSLFAGGSGNQPQHF